These 27 T cell receptor beta chains were all obtained from the same sample, sequenced in a study of blood T cell repertoires in COVID-19. TCRdb's table, derived via immunoSEQ multiplex PCR, lists solely in-frame clones and lacks some. The profile shows some 78,000 clones, around 91% of them singletons. The sample was peripheral blood. All receptors come from a woman between 50 and 59 years old in a cohort sampled during active COVID-19.

The genes are TRBV19 and TRBJ1-6; D is unclear. V was pared by 7 bases and J by 8 bases, with 9 bases between. CDR1 and CDR2 from the germline V gene are LNHDA and SQIVND (reference sequence). The CDR3 covers 12 residues. CDR3 sequence: CASKSGHSPLHF. The DNA of the CDR3 is TGTGCCAGTAAGTCAGGCCATTCACCCCTCCACTTT.

V and J are TRBV3-1 (or the pseudogene TRBV3-2) and TRBJ2-7; 7 positions agree with TRBD2. This CDR3 has 14 residues. V trimming: 4 bases; J trimming: 2 bases; junction bases outside the gene matches: 5. Germline CDR1 and CDR2: LGHDT and YNNKEL (reference sequence). Here the CDR3 reads CASSPREGTYEQYF. Here the CDR3 DNA reads TGTGCCAGCAGCCCTAGGGAGGGGACCTACGAGCAGTACTTC.

This chain uses TRBV18 with TRBJ1-1; 8 nucleotides align to TRBD1. The CDR3 contains 16 residues. In germline, CDR1 is KGHSH, CDR2 LQKENI. V trimming: 6 bases; J trimming: 1 base; junction bases outside the gene matches: 10. Here the CDR3 DNA reads TGTGCCAGCTCGAAGATACAGGGACAGGCGAACACTGAAGCTTTCTTT. Translation gives CASSKIQGQANTEAFF.

This rearrangement joins TRBV7-8 to TRBJ2-7; weak D call: TRBD2 (6 bases). The CDR3 is 13 amino acids. Deletions cut 0 bases from V and 6 bases from J, with 9 bases between. Germline V gene lookup returns CDR1 SGHVS and CDR2 FQNEAQ. The CDR3 DNA sequence: TGTGCCAGCAGCTTAGCGACCGGGGGCGAGCAGTACTTC. Translated: CASSLATGGEQYF.

The CDR3 coding sequence is TGTGCCAGCAGTTTGGACAGGGTTGGGTCACCCCTCCACTTT. It encodes CASSLDRVGSPLHF. V usage is TRBV28 and J usage is TRBJ1-6, with TRBD1 matching 8 bases. The CDR3 covers 14 residues. J lost 10 bases, V lost 3 bases, and 5 bases had no gene match. CDR1 is MDHEN and CDR2 is SYDVKM in the germline V gene.

The V gene is TRBV7-8, the J gene TRBJ2-2, with TRBD1 identical over 7 bases. Germline loops: CDR1 SGHVS, CDR2 FQNEAQ. The CDR3 is 16 amino acids. The junction had 1 base not matched to a gene; V was cut back by 0 bases and J by 0 bases. CDR3 sequence reads: CASSLAQGANTGELFF. The CDR3, as DNA: TGTGCCAGCAGCTTAGCTCAGGGGGCGAACACCGGGGAGCTGTTTTTT.

The rearrangement joins TRBV27 to TRBJ2-2; D is possibly TRBD2 (5 bases). In germline, CDR1 is MNHEY, CDR2 SMNVEV (reference sequence). CDR3 length equals 14 residues. V lost 6 bases and J 4 bases, leaving 12 bases between the germline ends. The CDR3 protein is CASRSEASTGELFF. The CDR3 coding sequence is TGTGCCAGCAGGTCGGAGGCCTCCACCGGGGAGCTGTTTTTT.

This clone was seen a single time. The CDR3 sequence: CSASVGLNYGYTF. In DNA form, the CDR3 reads TGCAGTGCTAGTGTGGGGCTCAACTATGGCTACACCTTC. V and J are TRBV20-1 and TRBJ1-2, with D maybe TRBD1 (5 bases). Germline V gene data show CDR1 as DFQATT and CDR2 as SNEGSKA (reference sequence). Deletions cut 3 bases from V and 2 bases from J, with 10 bases between. The length of the CDR3 is 13 residues.

Only a few counts were recorded for this clone. Here the CDR3 DNA reads TGCAGTGCCAGGGGCGGAGAAAAACTGTTTTTT. Its protein product is CSARGGEKLFF. The V call is TRBV20-1, the J call TRBJ1-4; a weak D match, TRBD1 (6 bases). The germline gives CDR1 DFQATT, CDR2 SNEGSKA (reference sequence). Trimming stripped 6 bases from V and 8 bases from J, with 10 bases between. The CDR3 length is 11 residues.

The CDR3 is CASILGSSYNEQFF. In DNA form, the CDR3 reads TGTGCCAGCATTCTCGGGAGCTCCTACAATGAGCAGTTCTTC. The chain combines TRBV28 with TRBJ2-1, with D possibly being TRBD2 (6 bases). V shed 7 bases and J shed 0 bases, with 10 bases lying between them. Germline V gene sequence: CDR1 MDHEN, CDR2 SYDVKM. The CDR3 extends over 14 amino acids.

The CDR3 nucleotides read TGTGCCAGCAGACTAAGACCCGGGACAGGTCACCGATACGAGCAGTACTTC. Amino acids: CASRLRPGTGHRYEQYF. This chain links TRBV28 with TRBJ2-7, with 8 bases that match TRBD1. CDR1 and CDR2 (germline): MDHEN, SYDVKM. This CDR3 spans 17 amino acids. Trimming removed 6 bases from V and 4 bases from J; junction bases left unmatched: 17.

This sequence joins TRBV3-1 (or the pseudogene TRBV3-2) and TRBJ2-7, with D perhaps TRBD1 (5 bases). This CDR3 spans 14 amino acids. Germline CDR1 reads LGHDT; CDR2 reads YNNKEL (reference sequence). Deletions cut 4 bases from V and 6 bases from J, with 16 bases between. In nucleotides, the CDR3 is TGTGCCAGCAGCCCCCGCAGGGTATCCGGCGAGCAGTACTTC. Its translation: CASSPRRVSGEQYF.

The chain combines TRBV27 with TRBJ2-1, with D tentatively TRBD2 (5 bases). Germline V gene data show CDR1 as MNHEY and CDR2 as SMNVEV (reference sequence). The V end lost 3 bases, the J end lost 7 bases, and 7 bases lay between the germline ends. This CDR3 is built from 12 residues. The CDR3 reads CASSLDLNEQFF. The CDR3 DNA reads as TGTGCCAGCAGTTTGGACTTAAATGAGCAGTTCTTC.

The V and J genes are TRBV24-1 and TRBJ2-3; 10 nucleotides agree with TRBD2. The CDR3 covers 13 residues. Germline V gene data show CDR1 as KGHDR and CDR2 as SFDVKD. V gave up 12 bases and J gave up 3 bases; unmatched junction bases: 5. The CDR3 reads CASGLANTDTQYF. In DNA form, the CDR3 reads TGTGCCTCGGGACTAGCGAATACAGATACGCAGTATTTT.

The rearrangement uses TRBV3-1 (or the pseudogene TRBV3-2) and TRBJ2-7; 7 nucleotides line up with TRBD2. Germline V CDR1 and CDR2: LGHDT, YNNKEL (reference sequence). The CDR3 totals 15 residues. The V and J ends lost 1 base and 2 bases, in that order; junction bases with no gene match: 5. In DNA, the CDR3 is TGTGCCAGCAGCCAAGGAGTTGGGGGGGCCTACGAGCAGTACTTC. Protein sequence: CASSQGVGGAYEQYF.

The chain recombines TRBV28 with TRBJ1-2, with D possibly matching TRBD1 (6 bases). CDR1 is MDHEN and CDR2 is SYDVKM in the germline V gene. Trimming removed 6 bases at V and 4 bases at J, with 12 bases between. The CDR3 consists of 13 residues. CDR3 DNA: TGTGCCAGCAGCCGGGGACAAGGCTATGGCTACACCTTC. Amino acid sequence: CASSRGQGYGYTF.

The J gene is TRBJ2-5, the V gene TRBV10-3, with 12 bases lining up with TRBD2. Germline CDR1 is ENHRY and CDR2 is SYGVKD. The V and J ends lost 4 bases and 5 bases, in that order; junction bases with no gene match: 5. This CDR3 comprises 15 residues. The CDR3 nucleotides are TGTGCCATCAGTGGGACTAGCGGGATAGGGGAGACCCAGTACTTC. Translating it yields CAISGTSGIGETQYF.

The V and J genes are TRBV5-1 and TRBJ2-3; 10 nucleotides line up with TRBD2. There are 17 residues in the CDR3. CDR1 SGHRS and CDR2 YFSETQ come from the germline V gene. Losses at the gene ends were 3 bases for V and 0 bases for J; bases not matched to a gene: 7. This CDR3 reads CASSSLVTSGSTDTQYF. As DNA, the CDR3 is TGCGCCAGCAGCTCTTTGGTGACTAGCGGGAGCACAGATACGCAGTATTTT.

V is TRBV11-2 and J is TRBJ1-1, with D possibly being TRBD1 (6 bases). The V and J ends lost 5 bases and 3 bases respectively, with 10 bases between them. Germline V gene data show CDR1 as SGHAT and CDR2 as FQNNGV. The CDR3 has 13 residues. CDR3 coding DNA: TGTGCCAGCAGCCTCAACAGGGACACTGAAGCTTTCTTT. Amino acid sequence: CASSLNRDTEAFF.

This chain connects TRBV28 to TRBJ1-1; 8 nucleotides align to TRBD1. V was clipped by 6 bases and J by 1 base; unmatched bases: 7. Germline V lookup: CDR1 MDHEN, CDR2 SYDVKM. This CDR3 has 15 amino acids. The chain's CDR3 is CASSRPGTGNTEAFF. The CDR3 DNA is TGTGCCAGCAGCCGACCCGGGACAGGGAACACTGAAGCTTTCTTT.

The genes are TRBV7-9 and TRBJ1-3; the D is unclear. Germline loops: CDR1 SEHNR, CDR2 FQNEAQ (reference sequence). Trimming took off 4 bases at V and 0 bases at J, with 4 bases between the two ends. The CDR3 is 13 residues long. The CDR3 region has the DNA TGTGCCAGCAGCTCCAACTCTGGAAACACCATATATTTT. Translated, it gives CASSSNSGNTIYF.

The chain uses TRBV2 and TRBJ2-2; 13 nucleotides align to TRBD2. The CDR3 length is 15 residues. V lost 5 bases to trimming and J lost 9 bases; unmatched junction nucleotides: 6. Germline V gives CDR1 SNHLY, CDR2 FYNNEI. The CDR3 DNA sequence: TGTGCCAGCAGTCCCGGACTAGCGGGAGTGTGGGAGCTGTTTTTT. This encodes CASSPGLAGVWELFF. Variable domain in full (rest from reference TRBV2 and TRBJ2-2): EPEVTQTPSHQVTQMGQEVILRCVPISNHLYFYWYRQILGQKVEFLVSFYNNEISEKSEIFDDQFSVERPDGSNFTLKIRSTKLEDSAMYFCASSPGLAGVWELFFGEGSRLTVL.

The genes are TRBV27 and TRBJ2-5; D may be TRBD1 (7 bases). V was pared by 5 bases and J by 2 bases, with 18 bases between. In germline, CDR1 is MNHEY, CDR2 SMNVEV (reference sequence). The CDR3 has 16 amino acids. The CDR3 DNA reads as TGTGCCAGCAGTGCCTGGGGGGCAGGGGGTCAAGAGACCCAGTACTTC. Translated: CASSAWGAGGQETQYF.

In DNA, the CDR3 is TGTGCCAGCAGCCACCCGAGAGTATTAGCGGGAGAAAGTGCTGTTACGCAGTATTTT. It translates to CASSHPRVLAGESAVTQYF. V gene TRBV3-1 (or the pseudogene TRBV3-2) combines with J gene TRBJ2-3; 9 nucleotides agree with TRBD2. The V and J ends lost 3 bases and 8 bases, in that order; junction bases with no gene match: 21. There are 19 residues in the CDR3. The germline V gene has CDR1 LGHDT and CDR2 YNNKEL (reference sequence).

As regards this clone: At one end the junction does not follow the germline gene, possibly because of a read error. The chain couples TRBV28 to TRBJ1-1; D is undetermined. Germline V gives CDR1 MDHEN, CDR2 SYDVKM. This CDR3 is built from 15 residues. The CDR3 is CASSPIASLTRSFRF. CDR3 nucleotide sequence: TGTGCCAGCAGTCCGATCGCATCCCTAACCCGGAGCTTTCGGTTT.

J is TRBJ2-1 and V is TRBV3-1 (or the pseudogene TRBV3-2), with 8 bases identical to TRBD2. V shed 7 bases, J shed 3 bases, and the junction held 11 bases outside the gene matches. Germline loops: CDR1 LGHDT, CDR2 YNNKEL (reference sequence). CDR3 length: 16 residues. Here the CDR3 reads CASTYSGTRDYNEQFF. The CDR3 DNA reads TGTGCCAGCACCTACTCCGGGACTAGGGACTACAATGAGCAGTTCTTC.

This chain uses TRBV27 with TRBJ2-1, with 9 bases lining up with TRBD2. The CDR3 covers 15 residues. The J segment lost 7 bases and the V segment lost 1 base, leaving 5 bases of the junction unmatched. Germline V gene data show CDR1 as MNHEY and CDR2 as SMNVEV (reference sequence). CDR3 in amino acids: CASSLFAGGRNEQFF. The CDR3 DNA is TGTGCCAGCAGTTTATTTGCGGGAGGGCGGAATGAGCAGTTCTTC.